This TCR beta chain was sequenced for a study of spatial heterogeneity in lung cancer. TCRdb re-derived calls from the 5' RACE reads in MiXCR, one entry per CDR3 protein. There are approximately 23,000 distinct CDR3 sequences in the sample; 4.8% occur only once, and roughly 9.9% lies in the top ten. Germline loops: CDR1 SGHRS, CDR2 YFSETQ. The CDR3 length is 14 residues. V lost 0 bases, J lost 8 bases, and 5 bases stayed unmatched. Study-level results: Tumors with more nonsynonymous mutations had more expanded intratumoral alpha and beta TCRs. Coverage was estimated at about 7% of tumor T cells for alpha chains and roughly 13% for beta chains.

This clonotype was seen ten or more times. Its antigen is undetermined. Time point denoted: sample taken at primary tumor resection. Researchers sequenced whole RNA taken from tumor, nontumor lung or frozen PBMC without sorting. Sequences were derived from lung tumor tissue, sampled at surgery. The TCR was taken from a male donor with early-stage non-small cell lung cancer. The chain employs TRBV5-1 and TRBJ2-1, with 7 bases aligning to TRBD1. In DNA, the CDR3 is TGCGCCAGCAGCTTGGGGGACAGTGTAGATGAGCAGTTCTTC. As protein: CASSLGDSVDEQFF.